A single sample is the source of the 11 T cell receptor beta chains below, sequenced in a study of blood T cell repertoires in COVID-19. TCRdb keeps only in-frame clones here, not all; method: immunoSEQ multiplex PCR. The sample has around 500,000 clones, less than 90% seen once. Specimen: PBMCs or T cells enriched from blood (not recorded which). The receptors derive from a woman in her sixties or seventies who had recovered from COVID-19.

The chain carries TRBV4-1 and TRBJ2-2; 7 nucleotides align to TRBD2. Germline CDR1 reads MGHRA; CDR2 reads YSYEKL. This CDR3 region has 14 residues. With V trimmed by 7 bases and J by 6 bases, 8 bases remained unmatched. The CDR3 DNA is TGCGCCAGCACCCCCGGACGGGGGGCCGGGGAGCTGTTTTTT. This sequence encodes CASTPGRGAGELFF.

The chain couples TRBV7-2 to TRBJ2-3, with 10 bases fitting TRBD2. The J segment lost 3 bases and the V segment lost 5 bases, leaving 8 bases of the junction unmatched. CDR3 length equals 16 residues. Germline V lookup: CDR1 SGHTA, CDR2 FQGNSA. CDR3 DNA: TGTGCCAGCAGCAGAAAAGCGGGGGGGCAGACAGATACGCAGTATTTT. Translated, it gives CASSRKAGGQTDTQYF.

This clone was seen once. The V gene is TRBV5-1, the J gene TRBJ2-7; 12 bases fit TRBD1. This CDR3 has 15 residues. V shed 4 bases and J 2 bases; nucleotides not matched to a gene: 4. Per germline, CDR1 SGHRS and CDR2 YFSETQ. CDR3 coding DNA: TGCGCCAGCAGCACCCGGGACAGGGGGCCCTACGAGCAGTACTTC. Translating gives CASSTRDRGPYEQYF. Filled out from reference TRBV5-1 and TRBJ2-7, the complete variable domain reads KAGVTQTPRYLIKTRGQQVTLSCSPISGHRSVSWYQQTPGQGLQFLFEYFSETQRNKGNFPGRFSGRQFSNSRSEMNVSTLELGDSALYLCASSTRDRGPYEQYFGPGTRLTVT.

The chain joins TRBV5-1 to TRBJ1-6; 9 bases agree with TRBD1. There are 16 residues in the CDR3. V trimming: 0 bases; J trimming: 5 bases; junction bases outside the gene matches: 3. Germline CDR1 SGHRS, CDR2 YFSETQ. CDR3 residues: CASSLEGQGNNSPLHF. DNA for the CDR3: TGCGCCAGCAGCTTGGAGGGACAGGGAAATAATTCACCCCTCCACTTT. The variable domain in full, completed from reference TRBV5-1 and TRBJ1-6, reads KAGVTQTPRYLIKTRGQQVTLSCSPISGHRSVSWYQQTPGQGLQFLFEYFSETQRNKGNFPGRFSGRQFSNSRSEMNVSTLELGDSALYLCASSLEGQGNNSPLHFGNGTRLTVT.

CDR3: CASSLLVRNTEAFF. In DNA, the CDR3 is TGTGCCAGCAGCTTACTAGTAAGGAACACTGAAGCTTTCTTT. The rearrangement uses TRBV11-2 and TRBJ1-1; unclear D gene. V gave up 2 bases and J gave up 1 base, with 8 bases separating them. The CDR3 runs 14 residues. The germline CDR1 and CDR2 sequences are SGHAT and FQNNGV.

The chain links TRBV5-1 to TRBJ1-1; D may be TRBD1 (5 bases). CDR1 is SGHRS and CDR2 is YFSETQ in the germline V gene. V was trimmed by 0 bases and J by 1 base, leaving 10 bases between them. CDR3 size: 15 residues. The CDR3 sequence is CASSLAGGTNTEAFF. For the CDR3, the DNA is TGCGCCAGCAGCTTGGCGGGGGGGACGAACACTGAAGCTTTCTTT.

This clone appeared a few times. The V gene is TRBV25-1, the J gene TRBJ1-6; D not certain. The CDR3 is 15 residues long. Germline lookup yields CDR1 MGHDK and CDR2 SYGVNS. Deletions cut 6 bases from V and 0 bases from J, with 9 bases between. The CDR3 DNA reads TGTGCCAGCAGCCTTGGGAGCTCCTATAATTCACCCCTCCACTTT. It is translated as CASSLGSSYNSPLHF.

The chain carries TRBV9 and TRBJ2-3; 7 bases match TRBD1. Looked up from germline, CDR1 is SGDLS and CDR2 is YYNGEE. CDR3 length: 19 residues. V gave up 3 bases and J gave up 4 bases; unmatched junction bases: 20. The CDR3 DNA sequence: TGTGCCAGCAGCGCCCGACAGGGCCTAAGGCCGACAGTGGCAGATACGCAGTATTTT. Translating it yields CASSARQGLRPTVADTQYF.

This clone was seen more than once but under ten times. This chain joins TRBV2 and TRBJ1-2, with D hard to call. With 3 bases removed from V and 1 base from J, the gap between germline ends came to 9 bases. In germline, CDR1 is SNHLY, CDR2 FYNNEI. The CDR3 spans 14 residues. CDR3 protein: CASSDVGVNYGYTF. In DNA, the CDR3 is TGTGCCAGCAGTGACGTTGGAGTTAACTATGGCTACACCTTC.

The chain recombines TRBV19 with TRBJ1-4; TRBD1 is a possible D gene (5 bases). This CDR3 has 14 residues. V was trimmed by 4 bases and J by 3 bases, leaving 9 bases between them. The germline CDR1 and CDR2 sequences are LNHDA and SQIVND (reference sequence). CDR3 sequence (DNA): TGTGCCAGTAGTAGGAGACAGCCTAATGAAAAACTGTTTTTT. Its translation is CASSRRQPNEKLFF.

The rearrangement joins TRBV11-2 to TRBJ2-7; tentatively, D is TRBD2 (7 bases). There are 14 residues in the CDR3. Looked up from germline, CDR1 is SGHAT and CDR2 is FQNNGV. V gave up 5 bases and J gave up 2 bases, with 13 bases separating them. The CDR3 protein is CASSRGGAAYEQYF. The CDR3 DNA reads as TGTGCCAGCAGCAGAGGGGGGGCCGCCTACGAGCAGTACTTC.